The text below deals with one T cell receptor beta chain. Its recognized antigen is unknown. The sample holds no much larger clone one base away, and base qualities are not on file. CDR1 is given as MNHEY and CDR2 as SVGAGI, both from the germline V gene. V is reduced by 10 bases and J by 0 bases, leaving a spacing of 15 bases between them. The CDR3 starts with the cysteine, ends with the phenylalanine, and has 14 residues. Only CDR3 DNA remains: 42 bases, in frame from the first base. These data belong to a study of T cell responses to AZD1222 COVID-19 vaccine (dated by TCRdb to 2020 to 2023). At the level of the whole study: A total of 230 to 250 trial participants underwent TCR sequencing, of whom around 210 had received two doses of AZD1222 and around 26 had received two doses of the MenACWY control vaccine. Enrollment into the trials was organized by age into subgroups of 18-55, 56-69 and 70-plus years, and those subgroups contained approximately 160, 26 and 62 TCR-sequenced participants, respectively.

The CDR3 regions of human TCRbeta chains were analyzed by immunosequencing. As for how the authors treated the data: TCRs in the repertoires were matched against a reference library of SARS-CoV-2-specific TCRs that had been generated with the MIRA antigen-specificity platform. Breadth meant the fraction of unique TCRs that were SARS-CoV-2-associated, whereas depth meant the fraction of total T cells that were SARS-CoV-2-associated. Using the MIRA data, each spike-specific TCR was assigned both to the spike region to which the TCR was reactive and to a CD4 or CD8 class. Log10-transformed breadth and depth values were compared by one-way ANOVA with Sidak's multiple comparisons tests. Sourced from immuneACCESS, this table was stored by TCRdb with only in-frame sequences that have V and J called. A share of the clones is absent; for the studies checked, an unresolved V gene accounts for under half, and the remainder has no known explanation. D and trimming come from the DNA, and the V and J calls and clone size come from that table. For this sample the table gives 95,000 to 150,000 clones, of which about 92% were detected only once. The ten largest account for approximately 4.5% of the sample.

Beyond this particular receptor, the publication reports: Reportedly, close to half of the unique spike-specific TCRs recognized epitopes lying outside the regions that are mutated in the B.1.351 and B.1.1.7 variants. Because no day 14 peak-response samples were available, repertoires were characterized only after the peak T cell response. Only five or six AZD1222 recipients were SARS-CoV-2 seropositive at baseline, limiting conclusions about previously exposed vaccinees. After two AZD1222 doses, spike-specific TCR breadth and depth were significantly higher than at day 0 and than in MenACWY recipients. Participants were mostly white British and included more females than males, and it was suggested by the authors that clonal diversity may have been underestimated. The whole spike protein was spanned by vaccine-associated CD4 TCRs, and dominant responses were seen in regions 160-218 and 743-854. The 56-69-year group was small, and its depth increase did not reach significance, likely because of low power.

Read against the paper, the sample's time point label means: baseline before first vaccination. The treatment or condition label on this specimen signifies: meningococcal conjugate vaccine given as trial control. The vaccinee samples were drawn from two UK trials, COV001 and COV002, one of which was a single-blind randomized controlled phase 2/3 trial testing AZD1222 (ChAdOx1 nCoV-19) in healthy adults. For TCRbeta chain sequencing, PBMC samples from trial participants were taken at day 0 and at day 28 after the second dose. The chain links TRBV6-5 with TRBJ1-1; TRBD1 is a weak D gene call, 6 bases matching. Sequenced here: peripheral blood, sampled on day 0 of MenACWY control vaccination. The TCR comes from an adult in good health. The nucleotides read TGTGCCACCAAGTTACAGGGCCTGAACACTGAAGCTTTCTTT. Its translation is CATKLQGLNTEAFF.